Listed below are T cell receptor beta chains from one sample, sequenced in a study of blood T cell repertoires in COVID-19. The table came from immunoSEQ multiplex PCR; TCRdb's copy has only in-frame clones and leaves some out. The sample shows a few hundred thousand clones, approximately 90% of them seen only once. Sample: PBMCs or T cells enriched from blood (not recorded which). The receptors derive from a woman under 30 who had recovered from COVID-19. Each CDR3 is given with its conserved first and last residue. A D gene is named only where the DNA matches it firmly. The size entry is marked missing in some rows and otherwise reads once, few, many or a size class.

V gene	J gene	clone size	D gene	CDR3 DNA	CDR3 protein
TRBV2	TRBJ1-3	.	TRBD1	TGTGCCAGCAGTGAGACAGGGGGCGTGGGAAACACCATATATTTT	CASSETGGVGNTIYF
TRBV7-3	TRBJ2-5	.	.	TGTGCCAGCAGCTTAAACGGACAGAACCAAGAGACCCAGTACTTC	CASSLNGQNQETQYF
TRBV13	TRBJ1-4	.	TRBD1	TGTGCCAGCAGCACCGGGACAGGTGCAACTAATGAAAAACTGTTTTTT	CASSTGTGATNEKLFF
TRBV5-1	TRBJ1-5	.	.	TGCGCCAGCAGCTTGGTCCCAGGGCCGCCCCAGCATTTT	CASSLVPGPPQHF
TRBV10-3	TRBJ1-1	.	TRBD1	TGTGCCATCACCTTGACGACAGGGCACGGCACTGAAGCTTTCTTT	CAITLTTGHGTEAFF
TRBV4-1	TRBJ1-4	.	.	TGCGCCAGCAGCCACGACAGAACTAATGAAAAACTGTTTTTT	CASSHDRTNEKLFF
TRBV7-3	TRBJ2-3	.	TRBD1	TGTGCCAGCAGCTTAATGGACAGGGGCACAGATACGCAGTATTTT	CASSLMDRGTDTQYF
TRBV2	TRBJ2-7	.	.	TGTGCCACCTCTCAGGGGGGCCTCTACGAGCAGTACTTC	CATSQGGLYEQYF
TRBV12-5	TRBJ1-6	.	.	TGTGCCGCGCAGGGAGGGTTGAATTCACCCCTCCACTTT	CAAQGGLNSPLHF
TRBV5-1	TRBJ1-6	once	TRBD1	TGCGCCAGCAGCTCGAACAGGGGCGACTATAATTCACCCCTCCACTTT	CASSSNRGDYNSPLHF
TRBV5-1	TRBJ2-1	.	TRBD2	TGCGCCAGCAGCTTCTCACTAGCGGGGGGCCTAGATGAGCAGTTCTTC	CASSFSLAGGLDEQFF
TRBV15	TRBJ2-7	.	TRBD2	TGTGCCACCAGCAGAGTAACGGCTAGCGGGGGTTTGCAGTACTTC	CATSRVTASGGLQYF
TRBV9	TRBJ1-1	.	.	TGTGCCAGCAGCGCCGGGGGGCAGAGGAACACTGAAGCTTTCTTT	CASSAGGQRNTEAFF